A selection of T cell receptor beta chains follows, all from one sample in a study of CD8+CD57+ T cells in acquired aplastic anemia. TCRdb re-called the reads with MiXCR, one entry per CDR3 protein. The sample lists 400,000 to 500,000 distinct CDR3 sequences, 55% to 75% occurring once. The specimen was sorted CD4+, CD8+, or CD8+CD57+ T cells (not recorded which) from PBMCs. The receptors were gathered from a human donor in good health, serving as a control. Both conserved end residues are part of each CDR3. D genes are given only for firm matches. The size field is filled for only some rows; it gives once, few, many or a size class.

clone size: many; CDR3 length: 15; J gene: TRBJ1-3; V gene: TRBV4-3; D gene: NA; CDR3 DNA: TGCGCCAGCAGCCAAACGGACTCCTCTGGAAACACCATATATTTT; CDR3 protein: CASSQTDSSGNTIYF
clone size: NA; CDR3 length: 13; J gene: TRBJ1-5; V gene: TRBV19; D gene: NA; CDR3 DNA: TGTGCCAGCACCGGTTCGGGATATCAGCCCCAGCATTTT; CDR3 protein: CASTGSGYQPQHF
clone size: NA; CDR3 length: 16; J gene: TRBJ1-1; V gene: TRBV5-1; D gene: NA; CDR3 DNA: TGCGCCAGCAGCTTGGGGGGGGGCGGGACGAACACTGAAGCTTTCTTT; CDR3 protein: CASSLGGGGTNTEAFF
clone size: NA; CDR3 length: 13; J gene: TRBJ1-1; V gene: TRBV24-1; D gene: NA; CDR3 DNA: TGTGCCACCAGTGATTTAGACACCTACGAACATTACTTC; CDR3 protein: CATSDLDTYEHYF
clone size: NA; CDR3 length: 13; J gene: TRBJ1-4; V gene: TRBV5-1; D gene: NA; CDR3 DNA: TGCGCCAGCAGCTTAGCCGGGACGAGGGAACTGTTTTTT; CDR3 protein: CASSLAGTRELFF
clone size: NA; CDR3 length: 15; J gene: TRBJ1-2; V gene: TRBV7-2; D gene: NA; CDR3 DNA: TGTGCCAGCAGCTTAGGTCCCGGACAAAACTATGGCTACACCTTC; CDR3 protein: CASSLGPGQNYGYTF
clone size: NA; CDR3 length: 14; J gene: TRBJ2-5; V gene: TRBV5-1; D gene: TRBD2; CDR3 DNA: TGCGCCAGCACCGAAGTCGGGGGGAGCACGACCCAGTACTTC; CDR3 protein: CASTEVGGSTTQYF
clone size: once; CDR3 length: 15; J gene: TRBJ2-3; V gene: TRBV5-1; D gene: TRBD1; CDR3 DNA: TGTGCCAGCAGCTCTCAGGGGGATAGGACAGATACGCAGTATTTT; CDR3 protein: CASSSQGDRTDTQYF
clone size: NA; CDR3 length: 12; J gene: TRBJ2-1; V gene: TRBV29-1; D gene: NA; CDR3 DNA: TGCAGCGTTGAAGATCTTGGGGCCGAGCAGTTCTTC; CDR3 protein: CSVEDLGAEQFF
clone size: NA; CDR3 length: 14; J gene: TRBJ2-5; V gene: TRBV12-3/TRBV12-4; D gene: NA; CDR3 DNA: TGTGCCAGCAGTTTTAGTCCAGGGAAGGAGACCCAGTACTTC; CDR3 protein: CASSFSPGKETQYF
clone size: NA; CDR3 length: 14; J gene: TRBJ1-2; V gene: TRBV6-4; D gene: NA; CDR3 DNA: TGTGCCAGCAGTGAGAGGTTAGGAGCCGATGGCTACACCTTC; CDR3 protein: CASSERLGADGYTF
clone size: many; CDR3 length: 14; J gene: TRBJ2-5; V gene: TRBV4-1; D gene: NA; CDR3 DNA: TGCGCCAGCAGCCAAGCCGGGACTGTCGCGACCCAGTACTTC; CDR3 protein: CASSQAGTVATQYF
clone size: NA; CDR3 length: 14; J gene: TRBJ2-2; V gene: TRBV7-2; D gene: NA; CDR3 DNA: TGTGCCAGCAGCTTCGTGGGGTGCGAGCAGTACTTCTGGTTT; CDR3 protein: CASSFVGCEQYFWF
clone size: many; CDR3 length: 15; J gene: TRBJ1-2; V gene: TRBV10-3; D gene: TRBD1; CDR3 DNA: TGTGCCATCAGTGATACGACAGGGCCTAACTATGGCTACACCTTC; CDR3 protein: CAISDTTGPNYGYTF
clone size: NA; CDR3 length: 12; J gene: TRBJ2-5; V gene: TRBV2; D gene: NA; CDR3 DNA: TGTGCCAACCGGGAAGTCGGAGAGACCCAGTACTTC; CDR3 protein: CANREVGETQYF
clone size: NA; CDR3 length: 16; J gene: TRBJ2-2; V gene: TRBV7-2; D gene: NA; CDR3 DNA: TGTGCCAGCAGCTTCAATGGGGCCAATAACACCGGGGAGCTGTTTTTT; CDR3 protein: CASSFNGANNTGELFF